This TCR beta chain is from a study of identical twins. TCRdb called the 5' RACE reads again in MiXCR, with one record for every CDR3 protein. The table shows 550,000 to 700,000 distinct CDR3 sequences, with 21% occurring only once. Findings and caveats of the study: Abundant beta clonotypes from cord blood bore fewer insertions; memory repertoires lacked this pattern.

There are 16 residues in the CDR3. Trimming took off 0 bases at V and 6 bases at J, with 15 bases between the two ends. CDR1 and CDR2 from the germline V gene are WNHNN and SYGVQD (reference sequence). This clonotype was seen many times. Its antigen is unidentified. In addition, the sample was reused for a study of T cells expressing NK-cell markers. This second study says: Within several experiments, an anti-gamma-delta TCR antibody kept the sorting limited to alpha-beta TCR T cells.

This TCR was sampled from a woman younger than 30 in good health. The chain carries TRBV10-1 and TRBJ2-1; D perhaps matches TRBD1 (6 bases). The source material was PBMCs. The CDR3 here is CASSESRLVGANEQFF. The CDR3 region has the DNA TGCGCCAGCAGTGAGTCGAGGTTGGTGGGGGCCAATGAGCAGTTCTTC.